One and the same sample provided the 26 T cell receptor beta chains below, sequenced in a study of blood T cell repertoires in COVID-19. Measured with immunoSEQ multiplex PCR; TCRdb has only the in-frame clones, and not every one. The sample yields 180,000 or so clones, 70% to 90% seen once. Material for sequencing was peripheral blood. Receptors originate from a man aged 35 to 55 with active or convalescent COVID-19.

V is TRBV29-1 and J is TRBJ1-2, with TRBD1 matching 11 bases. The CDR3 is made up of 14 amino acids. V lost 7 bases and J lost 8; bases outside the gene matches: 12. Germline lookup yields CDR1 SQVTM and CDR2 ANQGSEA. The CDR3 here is CSAARGQGEGGYTF. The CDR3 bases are TGCAGCGCCGCAAGGGGACAGGGGGAGGGAGGCTACACCTTC.

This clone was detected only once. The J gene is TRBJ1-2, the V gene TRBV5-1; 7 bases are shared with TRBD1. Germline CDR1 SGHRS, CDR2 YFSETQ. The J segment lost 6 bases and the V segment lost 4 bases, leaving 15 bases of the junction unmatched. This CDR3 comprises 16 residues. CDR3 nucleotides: TGCGCCAGCAGCCTACCCCGACAGGGTTCCCTCGATGGCTACACCTTC. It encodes CASSLPRQGSLDGYTF.

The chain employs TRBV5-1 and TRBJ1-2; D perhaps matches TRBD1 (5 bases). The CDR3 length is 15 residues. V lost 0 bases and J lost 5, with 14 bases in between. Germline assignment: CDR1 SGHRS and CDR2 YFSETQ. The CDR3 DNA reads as TGCGCCAGCAGCTTGGGGCAGGGCGGTTTTTATGGCTACACCTTC. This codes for CASSLGQGGFYGYTF.

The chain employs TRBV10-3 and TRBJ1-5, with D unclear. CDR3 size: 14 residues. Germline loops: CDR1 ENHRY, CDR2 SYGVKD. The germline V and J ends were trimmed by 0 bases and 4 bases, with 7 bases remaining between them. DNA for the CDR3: TGTGCCATCAGTGAGTCGGGCGGGAATCAGCCCCAGCATTTT. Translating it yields CAISESGGNQPQHF.

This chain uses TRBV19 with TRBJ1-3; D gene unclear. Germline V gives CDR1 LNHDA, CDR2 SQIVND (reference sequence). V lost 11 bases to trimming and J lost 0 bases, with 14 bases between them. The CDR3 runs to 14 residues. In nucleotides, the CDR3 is TGTGCCGTCGGGCAGCGGGGCTCTGGAAACACCATATATTTT. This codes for CAVGQRGSGNTIYF.

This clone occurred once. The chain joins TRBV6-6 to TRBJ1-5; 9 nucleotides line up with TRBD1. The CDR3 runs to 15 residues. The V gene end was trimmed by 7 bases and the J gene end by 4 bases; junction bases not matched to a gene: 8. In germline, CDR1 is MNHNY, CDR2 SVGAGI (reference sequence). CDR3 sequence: CASTLTGGGNQPQHF. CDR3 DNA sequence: TGTGCCAGCACCTTGACAGGGGGTGGGAATCAGCCCCAGCATTTT.

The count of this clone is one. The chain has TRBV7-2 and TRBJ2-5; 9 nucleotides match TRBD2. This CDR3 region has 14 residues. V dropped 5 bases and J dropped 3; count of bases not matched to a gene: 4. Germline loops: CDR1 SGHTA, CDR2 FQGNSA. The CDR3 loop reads CASSPTSGEETQYF. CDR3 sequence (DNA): TGTGCCAGCAGCCCGACTAGCGGAGAAGAGACCCAGTACTTC. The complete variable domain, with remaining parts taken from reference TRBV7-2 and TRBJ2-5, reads GAGVSQSPSNKVTEKGKDVELRCDPISGHTALYWYRQSLGQGLEFLIYFQGNSAPDKSGLPSDRFSAERTGGSVSTLTIQRTQQEDSAVYLCASSPTSGEETQYFGPGTRLLVL.

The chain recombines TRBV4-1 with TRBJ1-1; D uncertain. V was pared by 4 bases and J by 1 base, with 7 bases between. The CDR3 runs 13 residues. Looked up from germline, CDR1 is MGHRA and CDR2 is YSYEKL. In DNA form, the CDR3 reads TGCGCCAGCAGCCTTGGGAGGAACACTGAAGCTTTCTTT. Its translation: CASSLGRNTEAFF.

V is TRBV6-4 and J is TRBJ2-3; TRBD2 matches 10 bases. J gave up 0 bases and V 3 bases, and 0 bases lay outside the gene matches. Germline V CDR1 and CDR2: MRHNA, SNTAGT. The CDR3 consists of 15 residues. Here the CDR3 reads CASSELAGSTDTQYF. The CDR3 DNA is TGTGCCAGCAGTGAACTAGCGGGAAGCACAGATACGCAGTATTTT.

The chain's CDR3 is CASSQDQGSRANEKLFF. The CDR3 nucleotides read TGTGCCAGCAGCCAAGATCAAGGGTCCAGGGCTAATGAAAAACTGTTTTTT. The chain uses TRBV4-2 and TRBJ1-4, with TRBD1 as a possible D gene (5 bases). V was cut by 0 bases and J by 3 bases, with 14 bases left in between. Germline CDR1 and CDR2: LGHNA and YNFKEQ. The CDR3 loop spans 17 amino acids.

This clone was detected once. As DNA, the CDR3 is TGTGCCAGCAGTAAGGACAGGTGGAATGGCTACACCTTC. Translated, it gives CASSKDRWNGYTF. The rearrangement links TRBV6-5 to TRBJ1-2; 7 bases fit TRBD1. Germline CDR1 is MNHEY and CDR2 is SVGAGI. Trimming at V came to 5 bases and at J to 6 bases, leaving 6 bases not matched to a gene. The CDR3 runs to 13 residues.

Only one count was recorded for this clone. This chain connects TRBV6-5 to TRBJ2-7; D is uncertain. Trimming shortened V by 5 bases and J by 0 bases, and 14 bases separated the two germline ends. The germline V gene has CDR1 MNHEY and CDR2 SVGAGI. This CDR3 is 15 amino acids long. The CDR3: CASSLKTPISYEQYF. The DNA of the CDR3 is TGTGCCAGCAGTCTCAAGACTCCGATCTCCTACGAGCAGTACTTC.

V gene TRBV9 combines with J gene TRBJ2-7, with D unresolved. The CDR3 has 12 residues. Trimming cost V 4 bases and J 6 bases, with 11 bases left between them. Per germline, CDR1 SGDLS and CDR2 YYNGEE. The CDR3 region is CASSSSRGEQYF. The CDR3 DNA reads TGTGCCAGCAGCAGTTCCCGAGGCGAGCAGTACTTC.

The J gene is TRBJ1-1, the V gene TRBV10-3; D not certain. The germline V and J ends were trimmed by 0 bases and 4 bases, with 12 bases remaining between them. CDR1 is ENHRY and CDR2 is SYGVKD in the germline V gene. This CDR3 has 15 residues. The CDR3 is CAISESSTSGTEAFF. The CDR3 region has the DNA TGTGCCATCAGTGAGTCGTCAACCTCGGGCACTGAAGCTTTCTTT.

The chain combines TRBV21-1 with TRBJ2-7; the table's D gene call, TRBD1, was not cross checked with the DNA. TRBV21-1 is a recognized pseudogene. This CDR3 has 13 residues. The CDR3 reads CASSKGQGGEQYF. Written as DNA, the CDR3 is TGTGCCAGCAGCAAAGGACAGGGTGGTGAGCAGTACTTC.

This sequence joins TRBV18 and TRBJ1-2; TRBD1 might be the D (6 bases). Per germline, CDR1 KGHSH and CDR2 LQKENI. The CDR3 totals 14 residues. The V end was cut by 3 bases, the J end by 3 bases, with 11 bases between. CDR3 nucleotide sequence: TGTGCCAGCTCACCTGCCAGGGGTGACTATGGCTACACCTTC. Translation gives CASSPARGDYGYTF.

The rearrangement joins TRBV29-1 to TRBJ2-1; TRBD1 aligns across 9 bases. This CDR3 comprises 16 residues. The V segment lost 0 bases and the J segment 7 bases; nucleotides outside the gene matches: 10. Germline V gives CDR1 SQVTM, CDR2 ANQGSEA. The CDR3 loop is CSVEDKGRDRVNEQFF. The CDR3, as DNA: TGCAGCGTTGAAGATAAAGGTCGGGACAGGGTAAATGAGCAGTTCTTC.

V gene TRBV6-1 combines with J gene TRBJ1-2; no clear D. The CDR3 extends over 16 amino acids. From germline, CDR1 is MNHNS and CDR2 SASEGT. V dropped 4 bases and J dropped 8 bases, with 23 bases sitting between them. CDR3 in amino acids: CASSAFSPLRGGGYTF. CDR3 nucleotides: TGTGCCAGCAGTGCCTTCTCCCCCCTTAGAGGCGGGGGCTACACCTTC.

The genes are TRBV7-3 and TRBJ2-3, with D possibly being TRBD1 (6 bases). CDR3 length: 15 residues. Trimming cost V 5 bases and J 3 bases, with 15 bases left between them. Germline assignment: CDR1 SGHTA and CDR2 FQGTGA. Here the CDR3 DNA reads TGTGCCAGCAGCCAAGGGGGATCCGCTACAGATACGCAGTATTTT. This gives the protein CASSQGGSATDTQYF.

CDR3 loop: CASGGDRVKEKLFF. CDR3 sequence (DNA): TGTGCCAGCGGAGGGGACAGGGTGAAGGAAAAACTGTTTTTT. The chain recombines TRBV2 with TRBJ1-4, with 9 bases fitting TRBD1. CDR1 SNHLY and CDR2 FYNNEI come from the germline V gene. The CDR3 spans 14 residues. V shed 8 bases, J shed 8 bases, and the junction held 9 bases outside the gene matches.

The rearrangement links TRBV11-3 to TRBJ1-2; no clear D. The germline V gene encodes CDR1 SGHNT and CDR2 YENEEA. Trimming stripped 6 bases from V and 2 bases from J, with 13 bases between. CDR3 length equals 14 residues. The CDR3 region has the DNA TGTGCCAGCAGAATACAGCATTTAAACTATGGCTACACCTTC. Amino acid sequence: CASRIQHLNYGYTF.

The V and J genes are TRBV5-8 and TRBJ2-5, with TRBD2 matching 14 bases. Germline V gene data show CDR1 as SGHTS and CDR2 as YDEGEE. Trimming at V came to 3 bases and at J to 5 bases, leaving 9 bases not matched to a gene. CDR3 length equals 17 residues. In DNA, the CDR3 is TGTGCCAGCAGCTCCCCGACTAGCGGGGGGGGGTATGAGACCCAGTACTTC. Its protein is CASSSPTSGGGYETQYF.

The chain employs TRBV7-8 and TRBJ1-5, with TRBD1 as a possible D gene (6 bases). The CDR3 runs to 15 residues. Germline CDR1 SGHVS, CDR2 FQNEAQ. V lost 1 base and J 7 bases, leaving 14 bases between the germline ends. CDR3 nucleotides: TGTGCCAGCAGCTTAGTAGGAATAGGGGGACAGCCCCAGCATTTT. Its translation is CASSLVGIGGQPQHF.

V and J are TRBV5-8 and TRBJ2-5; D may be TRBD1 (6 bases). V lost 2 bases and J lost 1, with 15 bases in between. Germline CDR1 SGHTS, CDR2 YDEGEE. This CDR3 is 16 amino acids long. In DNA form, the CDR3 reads TGTGCCAGCAGCTTAGGGGTGAACAGGGCCCAAGAGACCCAGTACTTC. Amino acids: CASSLGVNRAQETQYF.

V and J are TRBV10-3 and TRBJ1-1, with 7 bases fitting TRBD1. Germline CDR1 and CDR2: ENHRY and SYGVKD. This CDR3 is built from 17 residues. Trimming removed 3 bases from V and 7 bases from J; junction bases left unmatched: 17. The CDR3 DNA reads TGTGCCATCAGTGATCGACGACAGGGACCTATAGGTGGTGAAGCTTTCTTT. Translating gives CAISDRRQGPIGGEAFF.

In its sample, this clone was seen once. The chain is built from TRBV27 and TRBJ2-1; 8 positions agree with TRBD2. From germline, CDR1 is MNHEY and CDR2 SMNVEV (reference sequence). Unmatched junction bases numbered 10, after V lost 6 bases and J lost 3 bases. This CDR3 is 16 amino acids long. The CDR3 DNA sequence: TGTGCCAGCAGGGTCTCCGGGGGGGGCATCTACAATGAGCAGTTCTTC. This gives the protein CASRVSGGGIYNEQFF.